The rows below give T cell receptor beta chains drawn from one sample of a study of radiation and T cells in renal cell carcinoma. Produced via immunoSEQ multiplex PCR; TCRdb's table is partial and in-frame only. The repertoire holds 150,000 to 160,000 clones, with around 90% as singletons. The specimen was blood, collected from a patient whose treatment included radiotherapy and nephrectomy. These receptor sequences come from a woman aged 50 to 60 with renal cell carcinoma. Each CDR3 is given without its conserved first and last residue.

J: TRBJ2-2; V: TRBV14; CDR3: ASSPMGLSGGQNTGELF
J: TRBJ1-2; V: TRBV5-4; CDR3: ASSVSTGNNYGYT
J: TRBJ2-5; V: TRBV2; CDR3: ASSSGTSLETQY
J: TRBJ1-1; V: TRBV9; CDR3: ASSPVTGGITEAF
J: TRBJ1-2; V: TRBV12-5; CDR3: ASGLWGPAGYT
J: TRBJ2-5; V: TRBV7-2; CDR3: ASSLGGFQETQY
J: TRBJ2-3; V: TRBV5-1; CDR3: ASSLDRSTDTQY
J: TRBJ1-2; V: TRBV5-1; CDR3: ASSLALGGGGGYT
J: TRBJ1-2; V: TRBV20-1; CDR3: SARRDRGYT
J: TRBJ2-5; V: TRBV9; CDR3: ASGVGGSHQETQY
J: TRBJ2-3; V: TRBV29-1; CDR3: SVNSVGGDTQY
J: TRBJ2-7; V: TRBV7-9; CDR3: ASSRDRAAYEQY
J: TRBJ2-7; V: TRBV6-1; CDR3: ASSELRDSSYEQY
J: TRBJ2-2; V: TRBV5-1; CDR3: ASSISGGEATGELF
J: TRBJ1-1; V: TRBV4-1; CDR3: ASSQLRATNTEAF
J: TRBJ1-2; V: TRBV4-1; CDR3: ASSGGLRQYGYT
J: TRBJ2-4; V: TRBV9; CDR3: ASSVDTLAKNIQY
J: TRBJ1-4; V: TRBV11-2; CDR3: ATRFAGTGEKLF
J: TRBJ2-3; V: TRBV7-9; CDR3: ASSLALLGGASDTQY
J: TRBJ2-2; V: TRBV5-4; CDR3: ASSLSWGGRTGELF
J: TRBJ2-1; V: TRBV6-5; CDR3: ASSRTSPNEQF
J: TRBJ2-5; V: TRBV29-1; CDR3: SVAPTGAQETQY
J: TRBJ1-4; V: TRBV18; CDR3: ASSGQGVPNEKLF
J: TRBJ1-1; V: TRBV5-1; CDR3: ASSGSELNTEAF
J: TRBJ2-1; V: TRBV9; CDR3: ASSVGGSYNEQF
J: TRBJ2-3; V: TRBV7-2; CDR3: ASSTGVAGGRLY
J: TRBJ2-2; V: TRBV9; CDR3: ASSPAGAAGELF
J: TRBJ1-5; V: TRBV6-5; CDR3: ASSRAFTNQPQH
J: TRBJ1-2; V: TRBV6-1; CDR3: ASRWTGRLNYGYT
J: TRBJ1-1; V: TRBV6-5; CDR3: ASSQGHREAF
J: TRBJ2-1; V: TRBV4-1; CDR3: ASSQTGGAYNEQF
J: TRBJ1-2; V: TRBV6-1; CDR3: ASSDLDRAGYT
J: TRBJ1-2; V: TRBV7-8; CDR3: ASSLRAGGGYT
J: TRBJ2-3; V: TRBV29-1; CDR3: SVPGADTQY
J: TRBJ1-6; V: TRBV4-3; CDR3: ASGYRGRGSPLH